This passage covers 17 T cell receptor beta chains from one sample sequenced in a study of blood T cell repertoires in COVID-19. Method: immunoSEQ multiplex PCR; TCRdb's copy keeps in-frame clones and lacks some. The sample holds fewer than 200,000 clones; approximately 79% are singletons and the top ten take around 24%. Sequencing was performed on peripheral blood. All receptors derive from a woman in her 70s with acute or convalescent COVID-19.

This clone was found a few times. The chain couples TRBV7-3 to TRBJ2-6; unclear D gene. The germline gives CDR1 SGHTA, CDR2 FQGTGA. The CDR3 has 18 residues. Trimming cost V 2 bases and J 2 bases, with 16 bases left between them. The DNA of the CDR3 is TGTGCCAGCAGCTTATCGGTACCCACTAATCCTGGGGCCAACGTCCTGACTTTC. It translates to CASSLSVPTNPGANVLTF.

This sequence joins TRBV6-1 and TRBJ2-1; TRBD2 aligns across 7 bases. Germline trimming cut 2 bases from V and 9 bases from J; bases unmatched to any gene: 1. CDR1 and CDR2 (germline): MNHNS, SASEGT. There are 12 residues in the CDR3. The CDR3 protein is CASSELAAEQFF. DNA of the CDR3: TGTGCCAGCAGTGAACTAGCGGCTGAGCAGTTCTTC.

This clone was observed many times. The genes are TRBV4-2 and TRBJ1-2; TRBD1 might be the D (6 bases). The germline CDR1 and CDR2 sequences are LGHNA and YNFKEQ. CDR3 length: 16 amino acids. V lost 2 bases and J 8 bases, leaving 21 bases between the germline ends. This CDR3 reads CASSQTEGGFARGYTF. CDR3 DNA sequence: TGTGCCAGCAGCCAAACTGAAGGGGGTTTTGCGCGAGGCTACACCTTC.

CDR3 in DNA: TGTGCCACCGGGACAACCTACGAGCAGTACTTC. As protein: CATGTTYEQYF. The rearrangement links TRBV5-4 to TRBJ2-7; D perhaps matches TRBD1 (6 bases). The germline V gene has CDR1 SGHNT and CDR2 YYREEE (reference sequence). V was clipped by 9 bases and J by 2 bases, with 9 bases between them. The CDR3 loop spans 11 amino acids.

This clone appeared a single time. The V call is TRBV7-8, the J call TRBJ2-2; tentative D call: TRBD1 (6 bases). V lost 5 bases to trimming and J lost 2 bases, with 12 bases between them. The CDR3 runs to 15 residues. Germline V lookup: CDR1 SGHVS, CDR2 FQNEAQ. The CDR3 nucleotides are TGTGCCAGCAGCCCCGGGACACCCAACACCGGGGAGCTGTTTTTT. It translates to CASSPGTPNTGELFF.

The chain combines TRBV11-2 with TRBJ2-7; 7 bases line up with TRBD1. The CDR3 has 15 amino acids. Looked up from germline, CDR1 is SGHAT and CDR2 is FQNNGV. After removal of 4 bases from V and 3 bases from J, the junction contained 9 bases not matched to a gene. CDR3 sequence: CASSSLTGNYYEQYF. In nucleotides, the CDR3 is TGTGCCAGCAGCTCCCTGACAGGGAATTACTACGAGCAGTACTTC.

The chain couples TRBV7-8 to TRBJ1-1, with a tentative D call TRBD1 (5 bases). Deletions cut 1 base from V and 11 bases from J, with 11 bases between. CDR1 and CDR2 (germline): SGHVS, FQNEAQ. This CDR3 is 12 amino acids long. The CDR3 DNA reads TGTGCCAGCAGCTTAGAAACAGGAACGGCTTTCTTT. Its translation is CASSLETGTAFF. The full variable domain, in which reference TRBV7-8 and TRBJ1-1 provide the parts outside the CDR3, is GAGVSQSPRYKVAKRGQDVALRCDPISGHVSLFWYQQALGQGPEFLTYFQNEAQLDKSGLPSDRFFAERPEGSVSTLKIQRTQQEDSAVYLCASSLETGTAFFGQGTRLTVV.

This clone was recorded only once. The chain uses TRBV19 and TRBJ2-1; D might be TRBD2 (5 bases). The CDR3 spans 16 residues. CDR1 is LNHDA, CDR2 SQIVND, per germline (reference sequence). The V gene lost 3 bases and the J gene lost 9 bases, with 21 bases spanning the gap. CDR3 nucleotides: TGTGCCAGTAGTATTACGCCGGCCACCCAAGGAGGTGAGCAGTTCTTC. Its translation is CASSITPATQGGEQFF.

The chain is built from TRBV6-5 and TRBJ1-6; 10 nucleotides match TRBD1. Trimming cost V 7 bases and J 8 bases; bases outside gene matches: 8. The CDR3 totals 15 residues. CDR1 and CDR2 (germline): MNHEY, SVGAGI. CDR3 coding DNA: TGTGCCAGCAAAACAGACAGGGGGCGCGATTCACCCCTCCACTTT. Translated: CASKTDRGRDSPLHF.

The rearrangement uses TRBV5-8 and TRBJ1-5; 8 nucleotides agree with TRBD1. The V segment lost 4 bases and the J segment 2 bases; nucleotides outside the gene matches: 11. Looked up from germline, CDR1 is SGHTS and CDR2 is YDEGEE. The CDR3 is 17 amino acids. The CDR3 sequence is CASSLRQGSLGNQPQHF. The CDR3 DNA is TGTGCCAGCAGCCTTCGACAGGGGAGTTTGGGCAATCAGCCCCAGCATTTT.

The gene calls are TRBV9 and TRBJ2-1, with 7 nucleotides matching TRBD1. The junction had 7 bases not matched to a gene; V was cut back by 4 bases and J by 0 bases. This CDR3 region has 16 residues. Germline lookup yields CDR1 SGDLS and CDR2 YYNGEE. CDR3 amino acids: CASSPTGQSSYNEQFF. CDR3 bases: TGTGCCAGCAGCCCGACGGGACAGAGCTCCTACAATGAGCAGTTCTTC.

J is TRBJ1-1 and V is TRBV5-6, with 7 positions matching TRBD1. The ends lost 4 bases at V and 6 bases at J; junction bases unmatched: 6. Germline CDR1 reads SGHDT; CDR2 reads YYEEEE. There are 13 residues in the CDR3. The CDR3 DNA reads TGTGCCAGCAGCCAAACAGGGGTCGCTGAAGCTTTCTTT. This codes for CASSQTGVAEAFF.

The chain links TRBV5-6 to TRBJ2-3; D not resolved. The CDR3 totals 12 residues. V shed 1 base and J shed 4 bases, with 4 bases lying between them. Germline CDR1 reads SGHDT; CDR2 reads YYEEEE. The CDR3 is CASSLYADTQYF. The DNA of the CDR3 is TGTGCCAGCAGCTTGTATGCAGATACGCAGTATTTT. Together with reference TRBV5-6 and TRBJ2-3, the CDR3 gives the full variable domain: DAGVTQSPTHLIKTRGQQVTLRCSPKSGHDTVSWYQQALGQGPQFIFQYYEEEERQRGNFPDRFSGHQFPNYSSELNVNALLLGDSALYLCASSLYADTQYFGPGTRLTVL.

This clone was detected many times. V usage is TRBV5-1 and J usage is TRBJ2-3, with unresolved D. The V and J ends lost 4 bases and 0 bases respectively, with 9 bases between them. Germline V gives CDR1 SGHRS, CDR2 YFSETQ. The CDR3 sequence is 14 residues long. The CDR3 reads CASSADWSTDTQYF. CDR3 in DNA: TGCGCCAGCAGCGCCGACTGGAGCACAGATACGCAGTATTTT.

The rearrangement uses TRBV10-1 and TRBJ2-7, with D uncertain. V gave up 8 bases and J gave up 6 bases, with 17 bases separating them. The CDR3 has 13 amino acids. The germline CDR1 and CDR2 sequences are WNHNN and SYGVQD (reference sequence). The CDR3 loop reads CASSQWIWAEQYF. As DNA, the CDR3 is TGCGCCAGCTCGCAGTGGATATGGGCCGAGCAGTACTTC.

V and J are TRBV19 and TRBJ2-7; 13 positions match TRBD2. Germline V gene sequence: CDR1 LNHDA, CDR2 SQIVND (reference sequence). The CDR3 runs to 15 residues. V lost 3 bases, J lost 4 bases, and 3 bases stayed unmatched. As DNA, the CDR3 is TGTGCCAGTAGTATTGCGGGACTAGCGGGGTACGAGCAGTACTTC. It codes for CASSIAGLAGYEQYF.

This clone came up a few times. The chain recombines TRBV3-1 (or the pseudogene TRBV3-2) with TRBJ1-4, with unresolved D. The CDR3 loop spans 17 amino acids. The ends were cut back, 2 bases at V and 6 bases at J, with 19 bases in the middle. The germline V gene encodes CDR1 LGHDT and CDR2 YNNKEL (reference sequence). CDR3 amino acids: CASSQRRVLSGDEKLFF. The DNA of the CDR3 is TGTGCCAGCAGCCAACGGCGGGTATTGTCAGGCGATGAAAAACTGTTTTTT.